Listed here are 24 T cell receptor beta chains from one sample, sequenced in a study of CD8 T cells in Susac syndrome. Reverse transcription of about 0.5 to 1 ug RNA used random hexamers. TCRdb reprocessed the immunoSEQ multiplex PCR reads with MiXCR, giving one entry per CDR3 protein. This sample has 300,000 to 350,000 distinct CDR3 sequences, with roughly nine tenths found just once. The sequencing sample was made of CD4+ T cells from PBMCs. These receptors came from a human donor with multiple sclerosis.

This clonotype was seen once. This chain connects TRBV30 to TRBJ1-1; a weak D match, TRBD1 (5 bases). Trimming took 0 bases from V and 8 from J, leaving 16 bases between them. Germline V CDR1 and CDR2: GTSNPN, SVGIG (reference sequence). This CDR3 has 14 residues. CDR3 protein: CAWSVSGPNTEAFF. The CDR3 DNA follows: TGTGCCTGGAGTGTATCGGGGCCGAATACCGAAGCTTTCTTT.

CDR3 sequence (DNA): TGTGCCAGCTCACTAGGACAGGGGGATCAGCCCCAGCATTTT. It specifies CASSLGQGDQPQHF. The rearrangement joins TRBV18 to TRBJ1-5, with TRBD1 matching over 10 bases. This CDR3 is built from 14 residues. Germline assignment: CDR1 KGHSH and CDR2 LQKENI. The V gene end was trimmed by 4 bases and the J gene end by 5 bases; junction bases not matched to a gene: 2.

J is TRBJ2-7 and V is TRBV5-1; 8 bases are shared with TRBD1. Germline CDR1 reads SGHRS; CDR2 reads YFSETQ. Germline trimming cut 2 bases from V and 3 bases from J; bases unmatched to any gene: 7. The CDR3 loop spans 15 amino acids. In nucleotides, the CDR3 is TGCGCCAGCAGCTTTCCTACGACAGGGGTCTACGAGCAGTACTTC. It yields the protein CASSFPTTGVYEQYF.

The chain is built from TRBV7-2 and TRBJ2-3, with unresolved D. This CDR3 has 16 residues. Germline V gene data show CDR1 as SGHTA and CDR2 as FQGNSA. The ends were cut back, 2 bases at V and 0 bases at J, with 12 bases in the middle. CDR3 residues: CASSLLSDTSTDTQYF. The CDR3 bases are TGTGCCAGCAGCTTACTCAGCGATACTAGCACAGATACGCAGTATTTT.

This clonotype has just a few counts. In nucleotides, the CDR3 is TGTGCCAGCAGCTTATCCCGGGGAGCGGGTGGCTACACCTTC. This encodes CASSLSRGAGGYTF. The chain couples TRBV7-2 to TRBJ1-2; no clear D. Germline CDR1 SGHTA, CDR2 FQGNSA. V was clipped by 2 bases and J by 7 bases, with 14 bases between them. This CDR3 spans 14 amino acids.

The chain is built from TRBV3-1 and TRBJ2-1; D gene unclear. Germline V gives CDR1 LGHDT, CDR2 YNNKEL (reference sequence). Trimming removed 4 bases from V and 8 bases from J, with 6 bases in between. The CDR3 totals 11 residues. CDR3 in amino acids: CASSLFYEQFF. CDR3 nucleotides: TGTGCCAGCAGCCTCTTCTATGAGCAGTTCTTC.

This chain connects TRBV3-1 to TRBJ1-2; 9 bases align to TRBD1. Losses at the gene ends were 1 base for V and 8 bases for J; bases not matched to a gene: 8. Germline CDR1 and CDR2: LGHDT and YNNKEL (reference sequence). The CDR3 spans 15 residues. The CDR3 loop reads CASSQAGTGLPGYTF. CDR3 bases: TGTGCCAGCAGCCAAGCCGGGACAGGGCTCCCAGGCTACACCTTC.

In this sample, this clonotype turned up once. This rearrangement joins TRBV2 to TRBJ1-1, with 7 bases that match TRBD1. CDR3 length equals 15 residues. V trimming: 4 bases; J trimming: 4 bases; junction bases outside the gene matches: 9. Germline CDR1 SNHLY, CDR2 FYNNEI. The CDR3 reads CASSVQGQVGTEAFF. CDR3 nucleotides: TGTGCCAGCAGTGTCCAAGGACAGGTAGGCACTGAAGCTTTCTTT.

The chain couples TRBV7-2 to TRBJ2-7, with TRBD1 identical over 7 bases. Trimming removed 5 bases from V and 5 bases from J; junction bases left unmatched: 9. The CDR3 runs 14 residues. The germline gives CDR1 SGHTA, CDR2 FQGNSA. As DNA, the CDR3 is TGTGCCAGCAGCACGGCAACAGGGGTCCACGAGCAGTACTTC. Amino acid sequence: CASSTATGVHEQYF.

The chain uses TRBV29-1 and TRBJ2-3, with 8 bases that match TRBD2. Trimming cost V 1 base and J 10 bases; bases outside gene matches: 16. Germline-derived CDR1 and CDR2 are SQVTM and ANQGSEA. This CDR3 is built from 16 residues. The CDR3 DNA sequence: TGCAGCGTTGAAGGCAATTCCGGGAGGGGACCGGGGGCGCAGTATTTT. Translated: CSVEGNSGRGPGAQYF.

This sequence joins TRBV20-1 and TRBJ2-1; tentatively, D is TRBD1 (6 bases). The V end was cut by 5 bases, the J end by 0 bases, with 11 bases between. The germline gives CDR1 DFQATT, CDR2 SNEGSKA (reference sequence). The CDR3 has 14 amino acids. As DNA, the CDR3 is TGCAGTGCTTTAGACAGGAGCTCCTACAATGAGCAGTTCTTC. Amino acids: CSALDRSSYNEQFF.

This chain joins TRBV11-1 and TRBJ1-1; TRBD1 might be the D (5 bases). The V gene's germline CDR1 is SGHAT and CDR2 FQDESV (reference sequence). CDR3 length equals 17 residues. The V and J ends lost 0 bases and 5 bases respectively, with 19 bases between them. The chain's CDR3 is CASSLARRWGGRTEAFF. Written as DNA, the CDR3 is TGTGCCAGCAGCTTAGCCCGGCGGTGGGGGGGAAGGACTGAAGCTTTCTTT. The full variable domain, its missing parts supplied by reference TRBV11-1 and TRBJ1-1, is EAEVAQSPRYKITEKSQAVAFWCDPISGHATLYWYRQILGQGPELLVQFQDESVVDDSQLPKDRFSAERLKGVDSTLKIQPAELGDSAMYLCASSLARRWGGRTEAFFGQGTRLTVV.

The chain recombines TRBV18 with TRBJ2-5, with TRBD1 as a possible D gene (6 bases). CDR3 size: 14 residues. V lost 6 bases and J lost 1, with 12 bases in between. Looked up from germline, CDR1 is KGHSH and CDR2 is LQKENI. This CDR3 is CASSQRQVQETQYF. The CDR3 DNA reads TGTGCCAGCTCCCAACGACAGGTCCAAGAGACCCAGTACTTC. The full variable domain, its missing parts supplied by reference TRBV18 and TRBJ2-5, is NAGVMQNPRHLVRRRGQEARLRCSPMKGHSHVYWYRQLPEEGLKFMVYLQKENIIDESGMPKERFSAEFPKEGPSILRIQQVVRGDSAAYFCASSQRQVQETQYFGPGTRLLVL.

V is TRBV12-3 or TRBV12-4 and J is TRBJ1-1; D remains ambiguous. This CDR3 has 15 amino acids. The V end was cut by 3 bases, the J end by 4 bases, with 15 bases between. The CDR3 sequence is CASSLEPPRGTEAFF. For the CDR3, the DNA is TGTGCCAGCAGTTTGGAACCCCCTCGAGGCACTGAAGCTTTCTTT.

This chain's CDR3 is CASSASGDTEAFF. CDR3 sequence (DNA): TGTGCCAGCAGTGCCAGTGGGGACACTGAAGCTTTCTTT. The chain is built from TRBV6-1 and TRBJ1-1; no firm D call. The germline gives CDR1 MNHNS, CDR2 SASEGT. The CDR3 is 13 residues long. Trimming took 4 bases from V and 3 from J, leaving 9 bases between them.

The gene calls are TRBV6-6 and TRBJ1-1, with 9 nucleotides matching TRBD1. The CDR3 has 15 residues. Per the germline V gene, CDR1 is MNHNY and CDR2 is SVGAGI (reference sequence). V was clipped by 6 bases and J by 5 bases; unmatched bases: 10. CDR3: CASRPGTGFMTEAFF. The CDR3 region has the DNA TGTGCCAGCAGACCCGGGACAGGGTTCATGACTGAAGCTTTCTTT.

The J gene is TRBJ1-2, the V gene TRBV6-5, with 10 positions matching TRBD1. Germline CDR1 is MNHEY and CDR2 is SVGAGI. V was pared by 5 bases and J by 6 bases, with 6 bases of the junction left unmatched. This CDR3 has 14 residues. DNA of the CDR3: TGTGCCAGCAGTCGCGCGGGACAGGGGAATGGCTACACCTTC. Its translation is CASSRAGQGNGYTF.

This clonotype was detected a few times. The chain joins TRBV10-3 to TRBJ2-5, with D tentatively TRBD2 (6 bases). This CDR3 spans 12 amino acids. V was clipped by 8 bases and J by 1 base, with 8 bases between them. Germline V gene sequence: CDR1 ENHRY, CDR2 SYGVKD. CDR3 nucleotides: TGTGCCATCCGCGGGACCCAAGAGACCCAGTACTTC. Translating gives CAIRGTQETQYF.

V and J are TRBV19 and TRBJ1-1, with D possibly matching TRBD1 (6 bases). The CDR3 runs to 13 residues. CDR1 and CDR2 from the germline V gene are LNHDA and SQIVND (reference sequence). The V gene lost 8 bases and the J gene lost 4 bases, with 14 bases spanning the gap. CDR3 amino acids: CASGYRVSTEAFF. CDR3 DNA: TGTGCCAGTGGATACAGGGTAAGCACTGAAGCTTTCTTT. Supplemented by reference TRBV19 and TRBJ1-1, the full variable domain reads DGGITQSPKYLFRKEGQNVTLSCEQNLNHDAMYWYRQDPGQGLRLIYYSQIVNDFQKGDIAEGYSVSREKKESFPLTVTSAQKNPTAFYLCASGYRVSTEAFFGQGTRLTVV.

The chain uses TRBV9 and TRBJ2-7; 7 bases align to TRBD1. V was pared by 0 bases and J by 5 bases, with 2 bases of the junction left unmatched. CDR1 SGDLS and CDR2 YYNGEE come from the germline V gene. This CDR3 has 13 residues. CDR3: CASSVAGGHEQYF. Here the CDR3 DNA reads TGTGCCAGCAGCGTAGCAGGGGGTCACGAGCAGTACTTC.

The chain links TRBV20-1 to TRBJ2-3, with D possibly being TRBD2 (7 bases). The ends were cut back, 3 bases at V and 3 bases at J, with 19 bases in the middle. The CDR3 covers 16 residues. CDR1 is DFQATT, CDR2 SNEGSKA, per germline (reference sequence). CDR3: CSASLRGGAVTDTQYF. Written as DNA, the CDR3 is TGCAGTGCTAGCCTAAGAGGGGGGGCCGTAACAGATACGCAGTATTTT.

J is TRBJ1-2 and V is TRBV6-5, with D maybe TRBD1 (6 bases). The ends were cut back, 5 bases at V and 8 bases at J, with 18 bases in the middle. This CDR3 is 14 amino acids long. Germline CDR1 is MNHEY and CDR2 is SVGAGI. CDR3 sequence reads: CASSTPGAFWGYTF. CDR3 nucleotides: TGTGCCAGCAGTACCCCGGGGGCGTTCTGGGGCTACACCTTC.

This clonotype was counted once. The DNA of the CDR3 is TGTGCCAGCAGCCAAGATAAAGGTTTCGGCACTGAAGCTTTCTTT. Its translation is CASSQDKGFGTEAFF. The chain uses TRBV14 and TRBJ1-1; D ambiguous. The germline V gene encodes CDR1 SGHDN and CDR2 FVKESK. Trimming took off 0 bases at V and 4 bases at J, with 12 bases between the two ends. This CDR3 contains 15 residues.

The genes are TRBV27 and TRBJ1-1, with D possibly matching TRBD1 (5 bases). CDR3 length: 14 amino acids. Trimming removed 7 bases from V and 5 bases from J, with 17 bases in between. Germline CDR1 and CDR2: MNHEY and SMNVEV (reference sequence). CDR3 coding DNA: TGTGCCAGCATGTTTCAAGGAAGGGGAACTGAAGCTTTCTTT. As protein: CASMFQGRGTEAFF.